This TCR beta chain was found in a study of blood T cell repertoires in COVID-19. Across the whole study: Samples of COVID-19 (acute and convalescent) were obtained from the United States, Italy and Spain. In each case, the material was cDNA or gDNA derived from T cells, B-cell-depleted T cells, or PBMCs.

Sequencing was performed with immunoSEQ multiplex PCR; in TCRdb, only in-frame clones are kept and a portion is missing. Here the sample spans some 260,000 clones, 70% to 85% being singletons. This receptor was taken from a man at least 80 years old with acute or convalescent COVID-19. The sample consisted of peripheral blood.

This CDR3 reads CASTAQTGGHEKLFF. The CDR3 DNA is TGTGCCAGTACCGCCCAGACAGGGGGCCATGAAAAACTGTTTTTT. The chain is built from TRBV19 and TRBJ1-4; TRBD1 aligns across 10 bases. J was trimmed by 6 bases and V by 7 bases; bases with no gene match: 8. Germline assignment: CDR1 LNHDA and CDR2 SQIVND (reference sequence). This CDR3 has 15 residues.